The 2 T cell receptor beta chains given below trace back to one sample, sequenced in a study of response to subunit inactivated influenza vaccine. TCRdb fed the RT-PCR reads into MiXCR, producing one record per CDR3 protein. The table shows 200,000 to 300,000 distinct CDR3 sequences, with 12% occurring only once. This sample comprised non-naive T cells sorted from PBMCs, obtained 14 days before vaccination. These receptors were collected from a man aged 50 or older who received an inactivated influenza vaccine.

V gene TRBV10-3 combines with J gene TRBJ2-7, with D perhaps matching TRBD2 (6 bases). The V end lost 3 bases, the J end lost 4 bases, and 13 bases lay between the germline ends. This CDR3 has 14 residues. Germline V CDR1 and CDR2: ENHRY, SYGVKD. Written as DNA, the CDR3 is TGTGCCATCAGTGACTCGGGGGATCTATACGAGCAGTACTTC. It encodes CAISDSGDLYEQYF.

This chain connects TRBV20-1 to TRBJ2-7, with TRBD2 matching over 9 bases. The CDR3 consists of 17 residues. Germline CDR1 DFQATT, CDR2 SNEGSKA (reference sequence). V lost 5 bases, J lost 3 bases, and 17 bases stayed unmatched. The CDR3 spells CSASPFQRGARVYEQYF. The CDR3 DNA follows: TGCAGTGCTTCCCCTTTCCAGCGGGGGGCCAGGGTCTACGAGCAGTACTTC.